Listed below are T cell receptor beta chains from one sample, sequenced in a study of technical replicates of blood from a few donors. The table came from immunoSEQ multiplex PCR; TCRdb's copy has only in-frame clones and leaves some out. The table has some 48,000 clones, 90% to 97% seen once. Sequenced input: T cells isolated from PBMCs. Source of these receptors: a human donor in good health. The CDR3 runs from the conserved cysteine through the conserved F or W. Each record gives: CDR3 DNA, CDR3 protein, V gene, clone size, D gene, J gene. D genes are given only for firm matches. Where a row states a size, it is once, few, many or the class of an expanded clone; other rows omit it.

CDR3nt: TGTGCCAGCAGTGAGGTCGGCAGCGGATATGGCTACACCTTC; CDR3aa: CASSEVGSGYGYTF; v_gene: TRBV2; abundance: -; d_gene: -; j_gene: TRBJ1-2
CDR3nt: TGTGCCAGCAGCACCATCGGGGTCGATCAGCCCCAGCATTTT; CDR3aa: CASSTIGVDQPQHF; v_gene: TRBV27; abundance: once; d_gene: -; j_gene: TRBJ1-5
CDR3nt: TGTGCCAGCAGCAAAGAGGGCAGGGTAGGCAATCAGCCCCAGCATTTT; CDR3aa: CASSKEGRVGNQPQHF; v_gene: TRBV21-1; abundance: -; d_gene: -; j_gene: TRBJ1-5
CDR3nt: TGTGCCAGTAGTATAGGACAGACTGGAAACACCATATATTTT; CDR3aa: CASSIGQTGNTIYF; v_gene: TRBV19; abundance: -; d_gene: -; j_gene: TRBJ1-3
CDR3nt: TGTGCCAGCTCACCCGGAATACAGGGAAGGGAAAAACTGTTTTTT; CDR3aa: CASSPGIQGREKLFF; v_gene: TRBV18; abundance: once; d_gene: -; j_gene: TRBJ1-4
CDR3nt: TGTGCCAGCAGCTTTTCCCGGGACACGGCTAACTATGGCTACACCTTC; CDR3aa: CASSFSRDTANYGYTF; v_gene: TRBV7-2; abundance: few; d_gene: -; j_gene: TRBJ1-2
CDR3nt: TGTGCCAGCAGACCTTCAGGGGGGAATCAGCCCCAGCATTTT; CDR3aa: CASRPSGGNQPQHF; v_gene: TRBV6-1; abundance: -; d_gene: TRBD1; j_gene: TRBJ1-5
CDR3nt: TGTGCCAGCAGTTTAACTAGCGGGAGAGCAGATACGCAGTATTTT; CDR3aa: CASSLTSGRADTQYF; v_gene: TRBV9; abundance: -; d_gene: TRBD2; j_gene: TRBJ2-3
CDR3nt: TGTGCCAGCAGGGTAGACAACGAGCAGTACTTC; CDR3aa: CASRVDNEQYF; v_gene: TRBV6-6; abundance: -; d_gene: -; j_gene: TRBJ2-7
CDR3nt: TGCGCCAGCAGGGGGACATCCTATGGCTACACCTTC; CDR3aa: CASRGTSYGYTF; v_gene: TRBV10-1; abundance: few; d_gene: -; j_gene: TRBJ1-2
CDR3nt: TGTGCCAGCAGCACAGGGGGCGGGGTAGATACGCAGTATTTT; CDR3aa: CASSTGGGVDTQYF; v_gene: TRBV6-5; abundance: -; d_gene: TRBD1; j_gene: TRBJ2-3
CDR3nt: TGTGCCAGCAGCTTAGGGGCGGGGGTTTTTGACAATGAGCAGTTCTTC; CDR3aa: CASSLGAGVFDNEQFF; v_gene: TRBV11-2; abundance: -; d_gene: TRBD2; j_gene: TRBJ2-1
CDR3nt: TGCGCCACCAAGGGACTAGCGGGAGCCGAGCAGTACTTC; CDR3aa: CATKGLAGAEQYF; v_gene: TRBV5-1; abundance: -; d_gene: TRBD2; j_gene: TRBJ2-7
CDR3nt: TGTGCCACCAGCCGGGACAGGGAACTCCAGCCCCAGCATTTT; CDR3aa: CATSRDRELQPQHF; v_gene: TRBV15; abundance: -; d_gene: TRBD1; j_gene: TRBJ1-5
CDR3nt: TGTGCCAGCAGCCTTTGGGGGACTAGCGGGAGCCCAGATACGCAGTATTTT; CDR3aa: CASSLWGTSGSPDTQYF; v_gene: TRBV9; abundance: -; d_gene: TRBD2; j_gene: TRBJ2-3
CDR3nt: TGTGCCAGCAGCCCCCCGTACAGATTTTCCTATGGCTGGGCCTTC; CDR3aa: CASSPPYRFSYGWAF; v_gene: TRBV5-8; abundance: -; d_gene: -; j_gene: TRBJ1-2
CDR3nt: TGTGCCAGCAGCTTAGTTTCGGACGAGCAGTACTTC; CDR3aa: CASSLVSDEQYF; v_gene: TRBV11-2; abundance: -; d_gene: -; j_gene: TRBJ2-7
CDR3nt: TGTGCCAGCAGCTTGGGGGTAGCGGGAGGGCCTCCCAAGTACTTC; CDR3aa: CASSLGVAGGPPKYF; v_gene: TRBV5-8; abundance: -; d_gene: TRBD2; j_gene: TRBJ2-4
CDR3nt: TGCGCCAGCAGCCCTGGGACTAGCGGGAGGAATACGCAGTATTTT; CDR3aa: CASSPGTSGRNTQYF; v_gene: TRBV4-1; abundance: -; d_gene: TRBD2; j_gene: TRBJ2-3
CDR3nt: TGTGCCAGCAGTCTCTTTAGGGGGATTGGTTGGGTCCCCTACGAGCAGTACTTC; CDR3aa: CASSLFRGIGWVPYEQYF; v_gene: TRBV28; abundance: -; d_gene: -; j_gene: TRBJ2-7
CDR3nt: TGTGCCAGCTCACCACCGGCTAGCGGTAGCACAGATACGCAGTATTTT; CDR3aa: CASSPPASGSTDTQYF; v_gene: TRBV18; abundance: -; d_gene: TRBD2; j_gene: TRBJ2-3
CDR3nt: TGTGCCATCAGTGACCGCAGGGACACTGAAGCTTTCTTT; CDR3aa: CAISDRRDTEAFF; v_gene: TRBV10-3; abundance: once; d_gene: -; j_gene: TRBJ1-1
CDR3nt: TGCGCCAGCAGCTTAGGGACTAGGTTCTACGAGCAGTACTTC; CDR3aa: CASSLGTRFYEQYF; v_gene: TRBV5-1; abundance: once; d_gene: TRBD2; j_gene: TRBJ2-7
CDR3nt: TGTGCCAGCAGCCGTTTGACTAGCGGGGGCGGGGAAGAGACCCAGTACTTC; CDR3aa: CASSRLTSGGGEETQYF; v_gene: TRBV5-5; abundance: -; d_gene: TRBD2; j_gene: TRBJ2-5
CDR3nt: TGTGCCAGCAGTTCTCGACTAGCAACCTACGAGCAGTACTTC; CDR3aa: CASSSRLATYEQYF; v_gene: TRBV27; abundance: few; d_gene: TRBD2; j_gene: TRBJ2-7
CDR3nt: TGTGCCAGCAGCTTGGCGGGGGGACAGGGCTTGCCCCAGTACTTC; CDR3aa: CASSLAGGQGLPQYF; v_gene: TRBV5-6; abundance: once; d_gene: TRBD1; j_gene: TRBJ2-5
CDR3nt: TGTGCCAGTAGTCCGTATGTCCCGGGACAGTTGGATACGCAGTATTTT; CDR3aa: CASSPYVPGQLDTQYF; v_gene: TRBV19; abundance: -; d_gene: TRBD1; j_gene: TRBJ2-3
CDR3nt: TGTGCCAGCAGCCCTGGCCTCTCCTACGAGCAGTACTTC; CDR3aa: CASSPGLSYEQYF; v_gene: TRBV2; abundance: -; d_gene: -; j_gene: TRBJ2-7
CDR3nt: TGTGCCAGCAGCGAGCGAATTTCAGGGGTGGTTCCCTATGGCTACACCTTC; CDR3aa: CASSERISGVVPYGYTF; v_gene: TRBV11-2; abundance: few; d_gene: -; j_gene: TRBJ1-2
CDR3nt: TGCAGCGTTGAGCCTGCTAACAATGAGCAGTTCTTC; CDR3aa: CSVEPANNEQFF; v_gene: TRBV29-1; abundance: -; d_gene: -; j_gene: TRBJ2-1
CDR3nt: TGTGCCAGCAGTACCTACCGGGACAGGGGGTACGAGCAGTACTTC; CDR3aa: CASSTYRDRGYEQYF; v_gene: TRBV28; abundance: -; d_gene: TRBD1; j_gene: TRBJ2-7
CDR3nt: TGTGCCAGCAGCGAGGGACAGGGAATAAACAATGAGCAGTTCTTC; CDR3aa: CASSEGQGINNEQFF; v_gene: TRBV9; abundance: -; d_gene: TRBD1; j_gene: TRBJ2-1
CDR3nt: TGTGCCAGCAGCCAAGATTATAGTAGCGTAAGCTCCTACAATGAGCAGTTCTTC; CDR3aa: CASSQDYSSVSSYNEQFF; v_gene: TRBV4-2; abundance: -; d_gene: -; j_gene: TRBJ2-1
CDR3nt: TGCGCCAGCAGATTGACAGGGAACACCGGGGAGCTGTTTTTT; CDR3aa: CASRLTGNTGELFF; v_gene: TRBV5-1; abundance: -; d_gene: -; j_gene: TRBJ2-2
CDR3nt: TGCGCCAGCAGCTTCGAGACAGGGCCCGAGCAGTACTTC; CDR3aa: CASSFETGPEQYF; v_gene: TRBV4-3; abundance: -; d_gene: TRBD1; j_gene: TRBJ2-7
CDR3nt: TGTGCCAGCAGCGTCGGACTAGCAGGAGATACGCAGTATTTT; CDR3aa: CASSVGLAGDTQYF; v_gene: TRBV9; abundance: -; d_gene: TRBD2; j_gene: TRBJ2-3
CDR3nt: TGTGCCACCGGTCGTGAGAACGAGCAGTACTTC; CDR3aa: CATGRENEQYF; v_gene: TRBV15; abundance: -; d_gene: -; j_gene: TRBJ2-7
CDR3nt: TGTGCCAGCAGTGATCTCTTGCGGCCCTCTGGAAACACCATATATTTT; CDR3aa: CASSDLLRPSGNTIYF; v_gene: TRBV2; abundance: -; d_gene: -; j_gene: TRBJ1-3
CDR3nt: TGTGCCAGCAGCGTAAACTCCCTCACTGAAGCTTTCTTT; CDR3aa: CASSVNSLTEAFF; v_gene: TRBV9; abundance: -; d_gene: -; j_gene: TRBJ1-1
CDR3nt: TGTGCCAGCAGCTTCTCTACCCCCGACAGGGCCGAGCAGTACTTC; CDR3aa: CASSFSTPDRAEQYF; v_gene: TRBV11-2; abundance: -; d_gene: TRBD1; j_gene: TRBJ2-7
CDR3nt: TGTGCCAGCAGTTTAGGGACAGCAGCATCTTATGGCTACACCTTC; CDR3aa: CASSLGTAASYGYTF; v_gene: TRBV27; abundance: -; d_gene: TRBD1; j_gene: TRBJ1-2
CDR3nt: TGTGCCAGCAGTTTAGACAGGGCGAGGATGCAGCCCCAGCATTTT; CDR3aa: CASSLDRARMQPQHF; v_gene: TRBV27; abundance: -; d_gene: TRBD1; j_gene: TRBJ1-5
CDR3nt: TGCGCCAGCAGCCAAGTCGGGGGCTCCTACGAGCAGTACTTC; CDR3aa: CASSQVGGSYEQYF; v_gene: TRBV4-3; abundance: -; d_gene: -; j_gene: TRBJ2-7
CDR3nt: TGTGCCAGTAGTCCCGACAGGGTGGGAGAGCAGTACTTC; CDR3aa: CASSPDRVGEQYF; v_gene: TRBV19; abundance: -; d_gene: TRBD1; j_gene: TRBJ2-7
CDR3nt: TGCAGCGTTGGAGCAGGGGGATCGAACTATGGCTACACCTTC; CDR3aa: CSVGAGGSNYGYTF; v_gene: TRBV29-1; abundance: -; d_gene: TRBD1; j_gene: TRBJ1-2
CDR3nt: TGTGCCAGCAGCTTTTCGACAGGGGGTAATGAAAAACTGTTTTTT; CDR3aa: CASSFSTGGNEKLFF; v_gene: TRBV5-4; abundance: -; d_gene: TRBD1; j_gene: TRBJ1-4
CDR3nt: TGTGCCAGCAGCTTACTGAATGAGCAGTTCTTC; CDR3aa: CASSLLNEQFF; v_gene: TRBV11-3; abundance: -; d_gene: -; j_gene: TRBJ2-1
CDR3nt: TGTGCCAGCAGCTCCCGGGACAGGAGAGGGTATAGCAATCAGCCCCAGCATTTT; CDR3aa: CASSSRDRRGYSNQPQHF; v_gene: TRBV7-8; abundance: once; d_gene: TRBD1; j_gene: TRBJ1-5